The rows below give T cell receptor beta chains drawn from one sample of a study of neurological immune-mediated disorders. TCRdb fed the 5' RACE reads into MiXCR, producing one record per CDR3 protein. This table has under 35,000 distinct CDR3 sequences, over 1.2% appearing once. The sample taken for sequencing was PBMCs. The receptors originated from a young woman with multiple sclerosis. Each CDR3 is given with its conserved first and last residue. The D gene is left open where the match is weak. Size is omitted from some rows. Given values are once, few, many or a class for expanded clones.

abundance: many
v_gene: TRBV7-2
j_gene: TRBJ2-3
d_gene: TRBD2
CDR3aa: CASSLSGGLDTQYF
CDR3nt: TGTGCCAGCAGCTTAAGCGGGGGCCTAGATACGCAGTATTTT

abundance: many
v_gene: TRBV14
j_gene: TRBJ2-5
d_gene: TRBD2
CDR3aa: CASSPQLAGSETQYF
CDR3nt: TGTGCCAGCAGCCCCCAACTAGCGGGGTCAGAGACCCAGTACTTC

abundance: many
v_gene: TRBV9
j_gene: TRBJ2-1
d_gene: .
CDR3aa: CASSPGTLYNEQFF
CDR3nt: TGTGCCAGCAGCCCAGGGACTCTCTACAATGAGCAGTTCTTC

abundance: many
v_gene: TRBV4-3
j_gene: TRBJ1-2
d_gene: .
CDR3aa: CASSQDAGSPYGYTF
CDR3nt: TGCGCCAGCAGCCAAGACGCGGGCAGCCCTTATGGCTACACCTTC

abundance: many
v_gene: TRBV15
j_gene: TRBJ1-5
d_gene: .
CDR3aa: CATSVGRIGPQHF
CDR3nt: TGTGCCACTAGTGTCGGCCGTATCGGGCCCCAGCATTTT

abundance: many
v_gene: TRBV12-3/TRBV12-4
j_gene: TRBJ2-1
d_gene: TRBD1
CDR3aa: CASRTGTGGREQFF
CDR3nt: TGTGCCAGCAGAACCGGGACAGGGGGCAGGGAGCAGTTCTTC

abundance: many
v_gene: TRBV20-1
j_gene: TRBJ2-7
d_gene: TRBD1
CDR3aa: CSAGLMLWDRGEQYF
CDR3nt: TGCAGTGCTGGCTTAATGCTATGGGACAGGGGCGAGCAGTACTTC

abundance: many
v_gene: TRBV4-3
j_gene: TRBJ1-2
d_gene: .
CDR3aa: CASSQDPVGPRGYTF
CDR3nt: TGCGCCAGCAGCCAAGATCCGGTGGGGCCCCGCGGCTACACCTTC

abundance: many
v_gene: TRBV7-3
j_gene: TRBJ1-6
d_gene: .
CDR3aa: CASSLRQSNSPLHF
CDR3nt: TGTGCCAGCAGCTTAAGACAGTCCAATTCACCCCTCCACTTT

abundance: many
v_gene: TRBV7-8
j_gene: TRBJ2-5
d_gene: .
CDR3aa: CASSFREDSRETQYF
CDR3nt: TGTGCCAGCAGCTTCAGGGAAGACTCTCGAGAGACCCAGTACTTC

abundance: many
v_gene: TRBV20-1
j_gene: TRBJ2-1
d_gene: TRBD2
CDR3aa: CSAREVALAGTLGQFF
CDR3nt: TGCAGTGCTAGAGAGGTTGCACTAGCGGGGACCCTAGGGCAGTTCTTC

abundance: many
v_gene: TRBV7-8
j_gene: TRBJ2-1
d_gene: TRBD1
CDR3aa: CASSRDRGTYNEQFF
CDR3nt: TGTGCCAGCAGCAGGGACAGGGGAACCTACAATGAGCAGTTCTTC

abundance: many
v_gene: TRBV29-1
j_gene: TRBJ2-1
d_gene: .
CDR3aa: CSAPSERSYNEQFF
CDR3nt: TGCAGCGCCCCATCGGAGAGGTCCTACAATGAGCAGTTCTTC

abundance: many
v_gene: TRBV7-2
j_gene: TRBJ2-7
d_gene: .
CDR3aa: CASSIRYEQYF
CDR3nt: TGTGCCAGCAGCATACGATACGAGCAGTACTTC

abundance: many
v_gene: TRBV7-2
j_gene: TRBJ2-4
d_gene: TRBD2
CDR3aa: CASSILAGGDIQYF
CDR3nt: TGTGCCAGCAGCATCCTAGCGGGGGGGGACATTCAGTACTTC

abundance: many
v_gene: TRBV6-6
j_gene: TRBJ2-3
d_gene: TRBD2
CDR3aa: CASSSLLAGRTDTQYF
CDR3nt: TGTGCCAGCAGTTCCCTTCTAGCGGGCCGCACAGATACGCAGTATTTT

abundance: few
v_gene: TRBV7-2
j_gene: TRBJ2-5
d_gene: .
CDR3aa: CASSLGRSETQYF
CDR3nt: TGTGCCAGCAGCTTAGGTCGGTCCGAGACCCAGTACTTC

abundance: many
v_gene: TRBV20-1
j_gene: TRBJ2-5
d_gene: .
CDR3aa: CSAREARGKGIQETQYF
CDR3nt: TGCAGTGCTAGAGAGGCCAGGGGAAAAGGGATACAAGAGACCCAGTACTTC

abundance: many
v_gene: TRBV4-1
j_gene: TRBJ2-5
d_gene: .
CDR3aa: CASSPQGRETQYF
CDR3nt: TGCGCCAGCAGCCCACAGGGGAGGGAGACCCAGTACTTC

abundance: many
v_gene: TRBV12-3/TRBV12-4
j_gene: TRBJ2-7
d_gene: .
CDR3aa: CASSSMTVSYEQYF
CDR3nt: TGTGCCAGCAGTTCAATGACCGTCTCGTACGAGCAGTACTTC

abundance: many
v_gene: TRBV20-1
j_gene: TRBJ2-5
d_gene: .
CDR3aa: CSAGWETQYF
CDR3nt: TGCAGTGCCGGCTGGGAGACCCAGTACTTC

abundance: many
v_gene: TRBV7-2
j_gene: TRBJ1-2
d_gene: TRBD1
CDR3aa: CASSGQGTVDGYTF
CDR3nt: TGTGCCAGCAGCGGCCAGGGGACAGTAGATGGCTACACCTTC

abundance: many
v_gene: TRBV7-2
j_gene: TRBJ2-7
d_gene: .
CDR3aa: CASSLGGRGSYYEQYF
CDR3nt: TGTGCCAGCAGCTTAGGAGGGCGGGGATCCTACTACGAGCAGTACTTC

abundance: many
v_gene: TRBV12-3/TRBV12-4
j_gene: TRBJ2-3
d_gene: TRBD1
CDR3aa: CASRGDRGRNTQYF
CDR3nt: TGTGCCAGCAGGGGGGACAGGGGGAGAAATACGCAGTATTTT

abundance: many
v_gene: TRBV25-1
j_gene: TRBJ1-4
d_gene: .
CDR3aa: CASSTGGWYEKLFF
CDR3nt: TGTGCCAGCAGTACCGGGGGATGGTATGAAAAACTGTTTTTT

abundance: many
v_gene: TRBV4-3
j_gene: TRBJ2-7
d_gene: .
CDR3aa: CASSQDFGPTYEQYF
CDR3nt: TGCGCCAGCAGCCAAGATTTCGGTCCAACCTACGAGCAGTACTTC

abundance: many
v_gene: TRBV20-1
j_gene: TRBJ2-4
d_gene: .
CDR3aa: CSARVVGDIQYF
CDR3nt: TGCAGTGCTAGAGTGGTGGGGGACATTCAGTACTTC

abundance: many
v_gene: TRBV5-6
j_gene: TRBJ1-2
d_gene: .
CDR3aa: CASFPQGVYGYTF
CDR3nt: TGTGCCAGCTTTCCACAGGGTGTCTATGGCTACACCTTC

abundance: few
v_gene: TRBV13
j_gene: TRBJ2-2
d_gene: TRBD2
CDR3aa: CASSSRGFLAGEYTGELFF
CDR3nt: TGTGCCAGCAGCTCAAGAGGGTTTCTAGCGGGGGAATACACCGGGGAGCTGTTTTTT

abundance: many
v_gene: TRBV12-3/TRBV12-4
j_gene: TRBJ2-5
d_gene: .
CDR3aa: CASRRTSAQYF
CDR3nt: TGTGCCAGCAGGAGGACGTCGGCCCAGTACTTC

abundance: many
v_gene: TRBV5-1
j_gene: TRBJ2-5
d_gene: TRBD2
CDR3aa: CASSRGLAGAGETQYF
CDR3nt: TGCGCCAGCAGCCGTGGACTAGCGGGGGCCGGAGAGACCCAGTACTTC

abundance: many
v_gene: TRBV20-1
j_gene: TRBJ2-3
d_gene: TRBD1
CDR3aa: CSVLQGASDTQYF
CDR3nt: TGCAGTGTTCTACAGGGGGCCTCAGATACGCAGTATTTT

abundance: many
v_gene: TRBV28
j_gene: TRBJ1-5
d_gene: .
CDR3aa: CASQTGVSNQPQHF
CDR3nt: TGTGCCAGCCAAACGGGAGTCAGCAATCAGCCCCAGCATTTT

abundance: many
v_gene: TRBV27
j_gene: TRBJ2-3
d_gene: TRBD1
CDR3aa: CASSYRGPDTQYF
CDR3nt: TGTGCCAGCAGCTACAGGGGGCCCGATACGCAGTATTTT

abundance: many
v_gene: TRBV5-1
j_gene: TRBJ1-5
d_gene: .
CDR3aa: CASSPGENQAQHF
CDR3nt: TGCGCCAGCAGCCCGGGGGAGAATCAGGCCCAGCATTTT

abundance: many
v_gene: TRBV2
j_gene: TRBJ2-3
d_gene: TRBD2
CDR3aa: CASSVAGGGDTQYF
CDR3nt: TGTGCCAGCAGTGTGGCGGGGGGCGGAGATACGCAGTATTTT

abundance: many
v_gene: TRBV10-2
j_gene: TRBJ1-2
d_gene: TRBD1
CDR3aa: CASSQGTAIGYTF
CDR3nt: TGCGCCAGCAGCCAAGGGACAGCTATTGGCTACACCTTC

abundance: .
v_gene: TRBV4-2
j_gene: TRBJ2-7
d_gene: .
CDR3aa: CASSHNSQGAYEQYF
CDR3nt: TGTGCCAGCAGCCACAATTCTCAGGGAGCCTACGAGCAGTACTTC

abundance: many
v_gene: TRBV7-2
j_gene: TRBJ2-4
d_gene: TRBD2
CDR3aa: CASSFAGGHTKNIQYF
CDR3nt: TGTGCCAGCAGCTTCGCGGGGGGCCATACCAAAAACATTCAGTACTTC

abundance: many
v_gene: TRBV12-3/TRBV12-4
j_gene: TRBJ2-7
d_gene: .
CDR3aa: CASRPRDRRSYEQYF
CDR3nt: TGTGCCAGCAGACCCCGAGACAGGAGGTCATACGAGCAGTACTTC

abundance: many
v_gene: TRBV5-1
j_gene: TRBJ2-3
d_gene: .
CDR3aa: CASSLALGSTDTQYF
CDR3nt: TGCGCCAGCAGCTTGGCTCTCGGTTCGACAGATACGCAGTATTTT

abundance: many
v_gene: TRBV20-1
j_gene: TRBJ2-1
d_gene: .
CDR3aa: CSARAQVYEQFF
CDR3nt: TGCAGTGCTAGGGCACAGGTGTATGAGCAGTTCTTC

abundance: many
v_gene: TRBV20-1
j_gene: TRBJ2-1
d_gene: .
CDR3aa: CSAPTRLYNEQFF
CDR3nt: TGCAGTGCGCCGACACGACTTTACAATGAGCAGTTCTTC

abundance: many
v_gene: TRBV6-2/TRBV6-3
j_gene: TRBJ2-7
d_gene: .
CDR3aa: CASSYTATGHYEQYF
CDR3nt: TGTGCCAGCAGTTACACGGCTACAGGGCACTACGAGCAGTACTTC

abundance: many
v_gene: TRBV2
j_gene: TRBJ2-2
d_gene: .
CDR3aa: CASSSGELAPGELFF
CDR3nt: TGTGCCAGCAGTAGCGGTGAACTAGCCCCCGGGGAGCTGTTTTTT

abundance: many
v_gene: TRBV3-1
j_gene: TRBJ2-7
d_gene: .
CDR3aa: CASSQRSVVHEQYF
CDR3nt: TGTGCCAGCAGCCAAAGGAGTGTGGTTCACGAGCAGTACTTC